This T cell receptor (beta chain) came from a study of cytomegalovirus exposure and HLA in healthy donors. Study-wide points: Previous analysis showed most TCR beta V segments were productive about 87% or about 30% of the time.

This clone was seen a few times. Its antigen is currently unknown. The PCR used 60 Vbeta and 13 Jbeta primers. Using immunoSEQ multiplex PCR, the repertoire was profiled, and TCRdb retains in-frame clones only, with some absent. The sample carries about 140,000 clones, 76% recorded once. The CDR3 extends over 15 amino acids. Per germline, CDR1 MNHEY and CDR2 SVGAGI. V lost 2 bases, J lost 0 bases, and 1 base stayed unmatched. Sequenced: PBMCs. This receptor was identified in a middle-aged man in good health and CMV-seronegative. The genes are TRBV6-5 and TRBJ2-5, with 9 bases matching TRBD2. The CDR3 here is CASSYRLADQETQYF. CDR3 nucleotides: TGTGCCAGCAGTTACCGACTAGCGGACCAAGAGACCCAGTACTTC.